This is a list of T cell receptor beta chains from one sample in a study of T-cell memory formation after mild COVID-19. TCRdb reanalysed the 5' RACE reads using MiXCR and keeps one entry per CDR3 protein. Of about 210,000 distinct CDR3 sequences in the sample, 10% to 13% were seen once. The sample taken for sequencing was PBMCs or a T cell subset sorted from them (not recorded which). The receptors shown here come from a man younger than 35 who had mild COVID-19 (a few samples of this study predate the infection). Cell type and time point are not known. Both conserved end residues are part of each CDR3.

v_call	j_call	cdr3_aa
TRBV5-5	TRBJ2-3	CASKPSGVGTDTQYF
TRBV4-1	TRBJ1-5	CASSQAGWPVKDQPQHF
TRBV6-1	TRBJ1-2	CASSEAGSGGYTF
TRBV2	TRBJ1-5	CASSKEGRQPQHF
TRBV12-3/TRBV12-4	TRBJ2-7	CASSLGSGDLGEQYF
TRBV5-4	TRBJ2-3	CASSLEGTSDTQYF
TRBV10-3	TRBJ1-5	CAISVEGGQPQHF
TRBV27	TRBJ2-5	CASSSGLAGGLETQYF
TRBV5-1	TRBJ1-6	CASSADRGRGLWGSPLHF
TRBV20-1	TRBJ1-1	CSARVGGATEAFF
TRBV5-1	TRBJ2-1	CASSPRGELSTAEQFF
TRBV5-1	TRBJ2-3	CASSLVGGYTDTQYF
TRBV18	TRBJ1-2	CASSPREFNYGYTF
TRBV7-9	TRBJ1-4	CASSSSGSANEKLFF
TRBV15	TRBJ1-5	CATSRGGFRTDNQPQHF
TRBV7-2	TRBJ2-2	CASSLGQGGSGELFF
TRBV2	TRBJ2-5	CASSELLAGAQETQYF
TRBV7-2	TRBJ1-2	CASTNTLQGNYGYTF
TRBV20-1	TRBJ2-1	CSARWDRDNEQFF
TRBV6-6	TRBJ2-3	CASRTTDTQYF
TRBV7-2	TRBJ1-2	CASSDLVGGYYGYTF
TRBV7-3	TRBJ2-4	CASSPGGSTGYIQYF
TRBV4-3	TRBJ2-1	CASSQDKRAAQFF
TRBV14	TRBJ1-6	CASSRDRGPYNSPLHF
TRBV5-1	TRBJ2-1	CASSLGTSGDEQFF
TRBV5-6	TRBJ1-2	CASNARTGAYGYTF
TRBV12-5	TRBJ2-3	CASGPGSRTDTQYF
TRBV5-4	TRBJ2-3	CASRAGTEYTDTQYF
TRBV20-1	TRBJ2-2	CSARAAGRELFF
TRBV25-1	TRBJ2-6	CASSLRGGANVLTF
TRBV3-1	TRBJ1-2	CASSQGGVAGGYTF
TRBV7-2	TRBJ2-5	CASSLTGWRETQYF
TRBV29-1	TRBJ1-2	CSGGTDYGYTF
TRBV10-3	TRBJ2-5	CATRQGQETQYF
TRBV4-1	TRBJ2-2	CASSQPTRKAAGELFF
TRBV4-3	TRBJ1-2	CASSQDVWQTLVYGYTF
TRBV5-1	TRBJ2-3	CASSLARGADTQYF
TRBV5-4	TRBJ1-2	CASRPGTGNYGYTF
TRBV6-5	TRBJ1-1	CASIFHTEAFF
TRBV6-5	TRBJ2-3	CASSYSIGLAGGGDTQYF